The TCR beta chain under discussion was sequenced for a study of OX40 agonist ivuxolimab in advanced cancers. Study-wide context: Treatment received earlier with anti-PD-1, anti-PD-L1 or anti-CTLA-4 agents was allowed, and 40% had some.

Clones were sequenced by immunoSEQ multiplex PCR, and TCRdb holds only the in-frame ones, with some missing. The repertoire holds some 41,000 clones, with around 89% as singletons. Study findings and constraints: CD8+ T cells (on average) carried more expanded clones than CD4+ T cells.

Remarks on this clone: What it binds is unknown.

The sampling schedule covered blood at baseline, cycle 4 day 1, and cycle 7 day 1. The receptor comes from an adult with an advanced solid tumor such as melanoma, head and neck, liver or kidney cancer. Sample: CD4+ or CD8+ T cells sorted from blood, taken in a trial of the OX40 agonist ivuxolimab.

CDR3 DNA sequence: TGTGCCAGCAGCAAGGGACAAGACACCGGGGAGCTGTTTTTT. This translates into CASSKGQDTGELFF. The chain couples TRBV5-4 to TRBJ2-2; tentative D call: TRBD1 (6 bases). CDR1 and CDR2 (germline): SGHNT, YYREEE (reference sequence). V gave up 4 bases and J gave up 3 bases, with 10 bases separating them. The CDR3 sequence is 14 residues long.